One and the same sample provided the 6 T cell receptor beta chains below, sequenced in a study of T cells in Graves' hyperthyroidism and ophthalmopathy. RNA transcripts served as the template for amplifying TCR beta CDR3 regions. The TCR CDR3 first-round RT-PCR relied on the HTBI primer set. A single record per CDR3 protein comes from TCRdb applying MiXCR to the multiplex PCR reads. The sample records about 350,000 distinct CDR3 sequences, approximately 18% being singletons. The sample taken for sequencing was blood. These receptors all stem from a woman in her twenties or thirties with Graves' hyperthyroidism that later progressed to Graves' ophthalmopathy.

The V and J genes are TRBV12-3 or TRBV12-4 and TRBJ2-1; 9 bases line up with TRBD2. After removal of 6 bases from V and 6 bases from J, the junction contained 9 bases not matched to a gene. The CDR3 is made up of 15 amino acids. CDR3 sequence: CASSGAGGWGNEQFF. CDR3 in DNA: TGTGCCAGCAGCGGAGCGGGAGGTTGGGGCAATGAGCAGTTCTTC.

This clonotype has a count of ten or more. The DNA of the CDR3 is TGTGCCAGCAGGGAGGGGAGCGCGGTCCGGAGTGGCTACACCTTC. Translation: CASREGSAVRSGYTF. The gene calls are TRBV5-6 and TRBJ1-2; the D gene is possibly TRBD1 (5 bases). Germline CDR1 is SGHDT and CDR2 is YYEEEE. Trimming pared 5 bases from V and 7 bases from J, leaving 21 bases between. The CDR3 loop spans 15 amino acids.

This clonotype has a count of ten or more. The rearrangement joins TRBV30 to TRBJ1-5; D is undetermined. The CDR3 runs 13 residues. Looked up from germline, CDR1 is GTSNPN and CDR2 is SVGIG (reference sequence). Deletions cut 0 bases from V and 5 bases from J, with 8 bases between. For the CDR3, the DNA is TGTGCCTGGAGTGTACGGACGGATCAGCCCCAGCATTTT. It translates to CAWSVRTDQPQHF.

This clonotype has a single count. The V gene is TRBV14, the J gene TRBJ2-3; D not certain. The CDR3 covers 12 residues. Trimming pared 2 bases from V and 8 bases from J, leaving 8 bases between. The germline V gene has CDR1 SGHDN and CDR2 FVKESK. The CDR3 coding sequence is TGTGCCAGCAGCCAAAGAGGCTCTACGCAGTATTTT. It translates to CASSQRGSTQYF.

Details on this clonotype: The junction does not match germline at one end; this may be a read error. V is TRBV14 and J is TRBJ1-5; D remains unclear. The germline gives CDR1 SGHDN, CDR2 FVKESK. The length of the CDR3 is 13 residues. This CDR3 reads CASSQDLSGPQHF. CDR3 bases: TGTGCTAGCAGCCAAGATCTGTCCGGGCCCCAGCATTTT.

This clonotype was counted only a few times. The chain uses TRBV25-1 and TRBJ2-1, with 9 bases fitting TRBD1. The CDR3 is 14 residues long. Germline CDR1 MGHDK, CDR2 SYGVNS. Trimming cost V 8 bases and J 9 bases; bases outside gene matches: 11. The CDR3 here is CASGETGGEGEQFF. CDR3 coding DNA: TGTGCCAGCGGAGAGACAGGGGGTGAGGGTGAGCAGTTCTTC.